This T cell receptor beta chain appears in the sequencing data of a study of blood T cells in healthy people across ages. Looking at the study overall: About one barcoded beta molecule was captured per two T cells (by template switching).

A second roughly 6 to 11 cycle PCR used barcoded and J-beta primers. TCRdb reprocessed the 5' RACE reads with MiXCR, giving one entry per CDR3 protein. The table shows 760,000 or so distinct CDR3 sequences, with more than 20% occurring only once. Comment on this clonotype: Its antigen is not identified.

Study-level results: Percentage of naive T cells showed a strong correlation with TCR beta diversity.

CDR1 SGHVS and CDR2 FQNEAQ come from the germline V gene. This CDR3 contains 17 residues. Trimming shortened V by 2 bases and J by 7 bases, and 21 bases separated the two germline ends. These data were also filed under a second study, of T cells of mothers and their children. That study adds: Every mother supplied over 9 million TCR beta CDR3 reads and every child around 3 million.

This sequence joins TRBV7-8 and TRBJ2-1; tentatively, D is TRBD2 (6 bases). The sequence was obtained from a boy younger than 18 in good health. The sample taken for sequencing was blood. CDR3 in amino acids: CASSLWADYPEANEQFF. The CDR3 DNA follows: TGTGCCAGCAGCTTATGGGCGGACTATCCCGAGGCGAATGAGCAGTTCTTC.